The rows below give T cell receptor beta chains drawn from one sample of a study of T cell responses to AZD1222 COVID-19 vaccine. Assay: immunoSEQ multiplex PCR; the TCRdb copy retains only in-frame clones and omits some. There are about 110,000 clones in the sample; around 90% occur only once, and approximately 3.1% lies in the top ten. The specimen was peripheral blood, collected on day 0 of MenACWY control vaccination. The receptors originated from an adult in good health. CDR3s include the opening cysteine and the closing phenylalanine or tryptophan. Fields, in order: clone size, V gene, J gene, D gene, CDR3 DNA, CDR3 protein. The D gene is left open where the match is weak. The size of a clone is reported for some rows only, either as once, few or many, or as a class for expanded clones.

size: .; V: TRBV5-4; J: TRBJ1-2; D: TRBD1; DNA: TGTGCCAGCAGCCTCCAGGGGGCGGGTGGCTACACCTTC; CDR3: CASSLQGAGGYTF
size: .; V: TRBV3-1/TRBV3-2; J: TRBJ2-5; D: TRBD1; DNA: TGTGCCAGCAGCCCTCGGACAGGGGTAGAGACCCAGTACTTC; CDR3: CASSPRTGVETQYF
size: .; V: TRBV4-1; J: TRBJ1-1; D: .; DNA: TGCGCCAGCACCCTTCGAGCGGGGACCAACACTGAAGCTTTCTTT; CDR3: CASTLRAGTNTEAFF
size: .; V: TRBV4-1; J: TRBJ2-1; D: .; DNA: TGCGCCAGCAGCCAAGATAAGGGCAGCCTTTACAATGAGCAGTTCTTC; CDR3: CASSQDKGSLYNEQFF
size: .; V: TRBV6-5; J: TRBJ2-7; D: .; DNA: TGTGCCAGCAGTTACTCGCCCTATCGGAGGGACGAGCAGTACTTC; CDR3: CASSYSPYRRDEQYF
size: .; V: TRBV28; J: TRBJ1-2; D: .; DNA: TGTGCCAGCAGTTTATCCGGGGCCTATGGCTACACCTTC; CDR3: CASSLSGAYGYTF
size: .; V: TRBV6-2/TRBV6-3; J: TRBJ2-7; D: TRBD2; DNA: TGTGCCAGCAGCCTTGCGACTAGCGGAACCTACGAGCAGTACTTC; CDR3: CASSLATSGTYEQYF
size: .; V: TRBV7-9; J: TRBJ1-1; D: .; DNA: TGTGCCAGCAGCTTAGGGGAAGTGGGTACTGAAGCTTTCTTT; CDR3: CASSLGEVGTEAFF
size: few; V: TRBV2; J: TRBJ1-2; D: .; DNA: TGTGCCAGCAGTTTGGACGGTAACTATGGCTACACCTTC; CDR3: CASSLDGNYGYTF
size: .; V: TRBV18; J: TRBJ1-3; D: .; DNA: TGTGCCAGCTCACCAGAAGGAGAGGACACCATATATTTT; CDR3: CASSPEGEDTIYF
size: few; V: TRBV2; J: TRBJ1-1; D: .; DNA: TGTGCCAGCAGTTTCCAAGGGGAAAACACTGAAGCTTTCTTT; CDR3: CASSFQGENTEAFF
size: .; V: TRBV15; J: TRBJ2-2; D: .; DNA: TGTGCCACCAGCAGAGATCGGGGACCCGGGGAGCTGTTTTTT; CDR3: CATSRDRGPGELFF
size: .; V: TRBV29-1; J: TRBJ1-1; D: TRBD1; DNA: TGCAGCGCCGGACAGGGGGGCACTGAAGCTTTCTTT; CDR3: CSAGQGGTEAFF
size: .; V: TRBV7-2; J: TRBJ1-2; D: .; DNA: TGTGCCAGCAGCTTAGGGGGGGGGAGACCTGCTGGTGGCTACACCTTC; CDR3: CASSLGGGRPAGGYTF
size: .; V: TRBV12-3/TRBV12-4; J: TRBJ1-5; D: .; DNA: TGTGCCAGCAAGCACGGGGGGAATCAGCCCCAGCATTTT; CDR3: CASKHGGNQPQHF
size: .; V: TRBV18; J: TRBJ2-2; D: TRBD2; DNA: TGTGCCAGCTCGCTTCCGGGACTAGCGCCAACCGGGGAGCTGTTTTTT; CDR3: CASSLPGLAPTGELFF
size: .; V: TRBV10-3; J: TRBJ1-4; D: .; DNA: TGTGCCATCAGTGATTCGGGGGGTACTAATGAAAAACTGTTTTTT; CDR3: CAISDSGGTNEKLFF
size: .; V: TRBV4-3; J: TRBJ1-2; D: TRBD1; DNA: TGCGCCAGCAGCCGCAGGCAGGACAGGGTGGGCGGCTACACCTTC; CDR3: CASSRRQDRVGGYTF
size: .; V: TRBV28; J: TRBJ2-4; D: TRBD1; DNA: TGTGCCAGCAGTCTCCACCGGGACAGGACGATACTAGCCAAAAACATTCAGTACTTC; CDR3: CASSLHRDRTILAKNIQYF
size: .; V: TRBV6-5; J: TRBJ2-5; D: .; DNA: TGTGCCAGCAGGGAGAGGCGGGGTATACAAGAGACCCAGTACTTC; CDR3: CASRERRGIQETQYF
size: once; V: TRBV27; J: TRBJ1-1; D: TRBD1; DNA: TGTGCCAGTCAAACCCGAGGACAGGGAGGGAATGAAGCTTTCTTT; CDR3: CASQTRGQGGNEAFF
size: .; V: TRBV19; J: TRBJ2-7; D: TRBD1; DNA: TGTGCCAGTAGTATTCAGACAGGGACCCACGAGCAGTACTTC; CDR3: CASSIQTGTHEQYF
size: .; V: TRBV3-1/TRBV3-2; J: TRBJ1-1; D: .; DNA: TGTGCCAGCAGCCACGGCGGCACTGAAGCTTTCTTT; CDR3: CASSHGGTEAFF
size: .; V: TRBV7-2; J: TRBJ1-2; D: TRBD1; DNA: TGTGCCAGCACCGGGACAGGACTTTATGGCTACACCTTC; CDR3: CASTGTGLYGYTF
size: .; V: TRBV14; J: TRBJ2-7; D: .; DNA: TGTGCCAGCAGCAAATTGGACCGCGGCGAGCAGTACTTC; CDR3: CASSKLDRGEQYF
size: .; V: TRBV7-2; J: TRBJ2-7; D: .; DNA: TGTGCCAGCAGCATTAGACAGAAGCAGTACTTC; CDR3: CASSIRQKQYF
size: .; V: TRBV30; J: TRBJ2-3; D: .; DNA: TGTGCCTGGTCCAGGGGTAGCACAGATACGCAGTATTTT; CDR3: CAWSRGSTDTQYF
size: .; V: TRBV5-4; J: TRBJ1-2; D: TRBD1; DNA: TGTGCCAGCAGCAAGGACAGGGGGCAAGGGGGCTACACCTTC; CDR3: CASSKDRGQGGYTF
size: few; V: TRBV14; J: TRBJ1-1; D: TRBD1; DNA: TGTGCCAGCAGCATTTCATCACAGGGGGCAGGGAACACTGAAGCTTTCTTT; CDR3: CASSISSQGAGNTEAFF
size: .; V: TRBV11-3; J: TRBJ2-1; D: .; DNA: TGTGCCAGCAGCAAGACGAATGAGCAGTTCTTC; CDR3: CASSKTNEQFF
size: .; V: TRBV27; J: TRBJ2-3; D: TRBD2; DNA: TGTGCCAGCAGTCCACGGACTAGCGGGGGGAGCACAGATACGCAGTATTTT; CDR3: CASSPRTSGGSTDTQYF
size: .; V: TRBV19; J: TRBJ2-5; D: TRBD1; DNA: TGTGCCAGTAGTATAGTCCCCGGGACAGGGGAAGAGACCCAGTACTTC; CDR3: CASSIVPGTGEETQYF
size: .; V: TRBV30; J: TRBJ2-3; D: .; DNA: TGTGCCTGGAGTGTTGGGGGCCAGGGGAATACGCAGTATTTT; CDR3: CAWSVGGQGNTQYF
size: .; V: TRBV5-1; J: TRBJ1-5; D: TRBD1; DNA: TGCGCCAGCAGCTTGACAGGGGGCGCGGGTCAGCCCCAGCATTTT; CDR3: CASSLTGGAGQPQHF
size: .; V: TRBV7-9; J: TRBJ1-5; D: .; DNA: TGTGCCAGCAGCCCCGTCTCGGGCAATCAGCCCCAGCATTTT; CDR3: CASSPVSGNQPQHF
size: .; V: TRBV6-6; J: TRBJ2-5; D: TRBD1; DNA: TGTGCCAGCAGTGCCCCGGGACAGCAAGAGACCCAGTACTTC; CDR3: CASSAPGQQETQYF
size: .; V: TRBV10-3; J: TRBJ2-1; D: .; DNA: TGTGCCATCAGCGGGATTCAAGGCACGGGGCAGCAGTTCTTC; CDR3: CAISGIQGTGQQFF
size: .; V: TRBV11-2; J: TRBJ1-6; D: .; DNA: TGTGCCAGCAGCGAGCCTCATTCACCCCTCCACTTT; CDR3: CASSEPHSPLHF
size: .; V: TRBV6-6; J: TRBJ2-3; D: .; DNA: TGTGCCAGCAGTTACGGTCTTTCAGATACGCAGTATTTT; CDR3: CASSYGLSDTQYF
size: .; V: TRBV6-5; J: TRBJ2-7; D: .; DNA: TGTGCCAGCAGTTACTCTGGCAGCGCCTACGAGCAGTACTTC; CDR3: CASSYSGSAYEQYF
size: .; V: TRBV2; J: TRBJ2-3; D: TRBD2; DNA: TGTGCCAGCAGTGGGACTAGCGGGGGGGTGTCAGATACGCAGTATTTT; CDR3: CASSGTSGGVSDTQYF
size: .; V: TRBV19; J: TRBJ2-4; D: .; DNA: TGTGCCAGTAGTGTCGGGACGGCGAACATTCAGTACTTC; CDR3: CASSVGTANIQYF
size: .; V: TRBV4-3; J: TRBJ2-7; D: .; DNA: TGCGCCAGCAGCCCCTCAGGGGTATCCTACGAGCAGTACTTC; CDR3: CASSPSGVSYEQYF